The 27 T cell receptor beta chains in this list originate from one sample, sequenced in a study of blood T cell repertoires in COVID-19. Assay: immunoSEQ multiplex PCR; the TCRdb copy retains only in-frame clones and omits some. The sample lists 250,000 to 400,000 clones, roughly nine tenths occurring once. Sequences were obtained from peripheral blood. Receptors originate from a woman aged 25 to 39 with COVID-19, enrolled during active disease.

The gene calls are TRBV5-8 and TRBJ1-1; TRBD1 aligns across 8 bases. CDR1 is SGHTS, CDR2 YDEGEE, per germline. The length of the CDR3 is 13 residues. J gave up 11 bases and V 4 bases, and 10 bases lay outside the gene matches. The CDR3 nucleotides are TGTGCCAGCAGCAATGACAGGGGACTCAATGCTTTCTTT. Protein sequence: CASSNDRGLNAFF.

The rearrangement links TRBV7-3 to TRBJ2-5, with TRBD1 matching over 10 bases. Trimming cost V 4 bases and J 2 bases; bases outside gene matches: 4. The germline V gene encodes CDR1 SGHTA and CDR2 FQGTGA. This CDR3 is built from 15 residues. DNA for the CDR3: TGTGCCAGCAGCTCAGGACAGGGGGGGCAAGAGACCCAGTACTTC. Translated: CASSSGQGGQETQYF.

V and J are TRBV29-1 and TRBJ1-1, with D perhaps TRBD1 (5 bases). Germline V gene sequence: CDR1 SQVTM, CDR2 ANQGSEA. The V gene lost 7 bases and the J gene lost 7 bases, with 16 bases spanning the gap. The length of the CDR3 is 12 residues. CDR3 coding DNA: TGCAGCGCTCGGGGGGGGTATGGTGAAGCTTTCTTT. Its translation: CSARGGYGEAFF.

This clone appeared a single time. V gene TRBV5-1 combines with J gene TRBJ2-3; 8 bases align to TRBD1. CDR3 size: 17 residues. CDR1 is SGHRS, CDR2 YFSETQ, per germline. V gave up 3 bases and J gave up 1 base; unmatched junction bases: 10. The CDR3 here is CASSSDTGTGGTDTQYF. The CDR3, as DNA: TGCGCCAGCAGCTCAGATACCGGGACAGGCGGCACAGATACGCAGTATTTT.

This rearrangement joins TRBV28 to TRBJ1-2; D is perhaps TRBD1 (6 bases). The V and J ends lost 6 bases and 3 bases respectively, with 17 bases between them. The CDR3 covers 15 residues. Germline V gene data show CDR1 as MDHEN and CDR2 as SYDVKM. The CDR3 nucleotides are TGTGCCAGCAGCGGTAGGGGGTTACCTGACTATGGCTACACCTTC. It codes for CASSGRGLPDYGYTF.

The chain combines TRBV2 with TRBJ2-2; 10 bases are shared with TRBD2. The V and J ends lost 6 bases and 7 bases, in that order; junction bases with no gene match: 8. This CDR3 contains 15 residues. Germline CDR1 reads SNHLY; CDR2 reads FYNNEI. CDR3 bases: TGTGCCAGCAGGGCCGGGACTAGCGAAATCGGGGAGCTGTTTTTT. Protein sequence: CASRAGTSEIGELFF. Looking up the rest from reference TRBV2 and TRBJ2-2 gives the full variable domain: EPEVTQTPSHQVTQMGQEVILRCVPISNHLYFYWYRQILGQKVEFLVSFYNNEISEKSEIFDDQFSVERPDGSNFTLKIRSTKLEDSAMYFCASRAGTSEIGELFFGEGSRLTVL.

This rearrangement joins TRBV5-4 to TRBJ2-2, with 12 bases aligning to TRBD2. Looked up from germline, CDR1 is SGHNT and CDR2 is YYREEE (reference sequence). V lost 3 bases and J lost 4; bases outside the gene matches: 7. The CDR3 has 17 residues. The CDR3 sequence: CASSWDGLAGSTGELFF. Written as DNA, the CDR3 is TGTGCCAGCAGCTGGGACGGACTAGCGGGAAGCACCGGGGAGCTGTTTTTT.

In its sample, this clone was seen a few times. This chain links TRBV28 with TRBJ2-3, with 11 bases that match TRBD1. V trimming: 2 bases; J trimming: 3 bases; junction bases outside the gene matches: 4. The germline gives CDR1 MDHEN, CDR2 SYDVKM. The CDR3 totals 16 residues. CDR3 amino acids: CASSLIRDRGTDTQYF. The CDR3 DNA is TGTGCCAGCAGTTTAATCCGGGACAGGGGGACAGATACGCAGTATTTT.

The chain employs TRBV9 and TRBJ2-3; 12 bases line up with TRBD2. CDR1 is SGDLS and CDR2 is YYNGEE in the germline V gene. This CDR3 comprises 18 residues. J was trimmed by 4 bases and V by 4 bases; bases with no gene match: 13. The CDR3 here is CASSREVTSGRFSDTQYF. CDR3 DNA: TGTGCCAGCAGCCGAGAAGTGACTAGCGGGAGATTCTCAGATACGCAGTATTTT.

The chain uses TRBV10-3 and TRBJ2-3; no definite D call. V was trimmed by 6 bases and J by 0 bases, leaving 10 bases between them. Germline-derived CDR1 and CDR2 are ENHRY and SYGVKD. The CDR3 runs 14 residues. In DNA form, the CDR3 reads TGTGCCATCAGCCCTACTTCTAGCACAGATACGCAGTATTTT. It specifies CAISPTSSTDTQYF.

This chain links TRBV30 with TRBJ2-3; 9 bases fit TRBD2. Germline V CDR1 and CDR2: GTSNPN, SVGIG (reference sequence). Trimming removed 0 bases from V and 6 bases from J; junction bases left unmatched: 10. CDR3 size: 16 residues. CDR3 nucleotide sequence: TGTGCCTGGAGTGTGGGGACTAGCAGGACAAGGGATACGCAGTATTTT. This translates into CAWSVGTSRTRDTQYF.

This chain joins TRBV2 and TRBJ2-1; possible D gene TRBD2, 6 bases. The V end was cut by 5 bases, the J end by 7 bases, with 12 bases between. Looked up from germline, CDR1 is SNHLY and CDR2 is FYNNEI. This CDR3 contains 13 residues. In nucleotides, the CDR3 is TGTGCCAGCAGTCAACCTCTAGCGAATGAGCAGTTCTTC. Protein sequence: CASSQPLANEQFF.

V usage is TRBV6-5 and J usage is TRBJ2-7; the D is unclear. The germline CDR1 and CDR2 sequences are MNHEY and SVGAGI. V shed 2 bases and J shed 0 bases, with 11 bases lying between them. CDR3 length equals 15 residues. CDR3 nucleotides: TGTGCCAGCAGTTACGCAAGCCACAGCTCCTACGAGCAGTACTTC. This translates into CASSYASHSSYEQYF.

This rearrangement joins TRBV7-9 to TRBJ1-4; tentative D call: TRBD1 (6 bases). Germline lookup yields CDR1 SEHNR and CDR2 FQNEAQ (reference sequence). The CDR3 spans 14 residues. V was clipped by 5 bases and J by 8 bases, with 15 bases between them. DNA of the CDR3: TGTGCCAGCAGCCCCTGGGACACCCTAGAAAAACTGTTTTTT. As protein: CASSPWDTLEKLFF. Drawing the rest from reference TRBV7-9 and TRBJ1-4, the complete variable domain is DTGVSQNPRHKITKRGQNVTFRCDPISEHNRLYWYRQTLGQGPEFLTYFQNEAQLEKSRLLSDRFSAERPKGSFSTLEIQRTEQGDSAMYLCASSPWDTLEKLFFGSGTQLSVL.

The rearrangement links TRBV19 to TRBJ2-7; D ambiguous. The CDR3 runs 12 residues. Germline V gives CDR1 LNHDA, CDR2 SQIVND (reference sequence). Trimming cost V 4 bases and J 2 bases, with 6 bases left between them. The CDR3 here is CASSTRTYEQYF. The CDR3, as DNA: TGTGCCAGTAGTACCCGTACCTACGAGCAGTACTTC. Full variable domain (missing parts from reference TRBV19 and TRBJ2-7): DGGITQSPKYLFRKEGQNVTLSCEQNLNHDAMYWYRQDPGQGLRLIYYSQIVNDFQKGDIAEGYSVSREKKESFPLTVTSAQKNPTAFYLCASSTRTYEQYFGPGTRLTVT.

This chain links TRBV18 with TRBJ1-1; D gene ambiguous. The V end was cut by 7 bases, the J end by 1 base, with 10 bases between. The CDR3 runs 13 residues. Germline V lookup: CDR1 KGHSH, CDR2 LQKENI. CDR3 nucleotide sequence: TGTGCCAGCTACAACAGCCAGAACACTGAAGCTTTCTTT. This codes for CASYNSQNTEAFF. The variable domain in full, completed from reference TRBV18 and TRBJ1-1, reads NAGVMQNPRHLVRRRGQEARLRCSPMKGHSHVYWYRQLPEEGLKFMVYLQKENIIDESGMPKERFSAEFPKEGPSILRIQQVVRGDSAAYFCASYNSQNTEAFFGQGTRLTVV.

The chain is built from TRBV3-1 (or the pseudogene TRBV3-2) and TRBJ2-5; maybe TRBD2 (6 bases). Germline CDR1 reads LGHDT; CDR2 reads YNNKEL (reference sequence). The V and J ends lost 0 bases and 3 bases respectively, with 14 bases between them. The CDR3 consists of 16 residues. For the CDR3, the DNA is TGTGCCAGCAGCCAAGACCCGGGAGCGGATAAAGAGACCCAGTACTTC. Translated, it gives CASSQDPGADKETQYF.

This chain joins TRBV5-1 and TRBJ1-2; the D gene is possibly TRBD1 (6 bases). CDR3 length: 14 residues. The ends were cut back, 4 bases at V and 2 bases at J, with 12 bases in the middle. From germline, CDR1 is SGHRS and CDR2 YFSETQ. The CDR3 reads CASSQITGNYGYTF. The CDR3 DNA reads as TGCGCCAGCAGCCAGATAACAGGGAACTATGGCTACACCTTC.

This clone was seen a few times. V and J are TRBV21-1 and TRBJ1-1; the DNA was not compared with TRBD1, the D call given in the table. TRBV21-1 is flagged as a pseudogene. CDR3 length equals 16 residues. The CDR3 nucleotides are TGTGCCAGCAGCACCCCAAAATGGGCAGCGAACACTGAAGCTTTCTTT. Protein: CASSTPKWAANTEAFF.

The V and J genes are TRBV29-1 and TRBJ2-7; a weak D match, TRBD1 (5 bases). From germline, CDR1 is SQVTM and CDR2 ANQGSEA. CDR3 length equals 12 residues. CDR3 DNA: TGCAGTGTCGAGGACAAGATCTACGAGCAGTACTTC. It specifies CSVEDKIYEQYF.

The J gene is TRBJ1-6, the V gene TRBV19; 7 nucleotides line up with TRBD1. CDR1 is LNHDA, CDR2 SQIVND, per germline (reference sequence). This CDR3 region has 17 residues. Losses at the gene ends were 3 bases for V and 3 bases for J; bases not matched to a gene: 8. CDR3 coding DNA: TGTGCCAGTAGTATCCAGGACAGGCCCTTCTATAATTCACCCCTCCACTTT. It yields the protein CASSIQDRPFYNSPLHF. The variable domain in full, with the rest retrieved from reference TRBV19 and TRBJ1-6, is DGGITQSPKYLFRKEGQNVTLSCEQNLNHDAMYWYRQDPGQGLRLIYYSQIVNDFQKGDIAEGYSVSREKKESFPLTVTSAQKNPTAFYLCASSIQDRPFYNSPLHFGNGTRLTVT.

This chain uses TRBV6-5 with TRBJ2-1; perhaps TRBD2 as D (5 bases). V was clipped by 6 bases and J by 4 bases, with 16 bases between them. Germline assignment: CDR1 MNHEY and CDR2 SVGAGI. The CDR3 covers 15 residues. The CDR3 reads CASSPMSGAYNEQFF. DNA for the CDR3: TGTGCCAGCAGCCCGATGAGCGGAGCATACAATGAGCAGTTCTTC.

The chain recombines TRBV7-9 with TRBJ1-2, with 8 bases fitting TRBD1. V was pared by 5 bases and J by 4 bases, with 12 bases of the junction left unmatched. The CDR3 contains 16 residues. Germline V gene lookup returns CDR1 SEHNR and CDR2 FQNEAQ (reference sequence). The CDR3 region is CASSPRTGYFFYGYTF. CDR3 in DNA: TGTGCCAGCAGCCCCCGGACAGGGTATTTTTTCTATGGCTACACCTTC.

The rearrangement links TRBV5-5 to TRBJ2-1, with D possibly matching TRBD1 (5 bases). The CDR3 is 15 amino acids. Germline V gene lookup returns CDR1 SGHKS and CDR2 YYEKEE (reference sequence). Trimming pared 0 bases from V and 5 bases from J, leaving 12 bases between. Here the CDR3 reads CASSLDSQGNNEQFF. DNA of the CDR3: TGTGCCAGCAGCTTGGATTCTCAGGGTAACAATGAGCAGTTCTTC.

The chain employs TRBV15 and TRBJ2-3; 9 bases align to TRBD1. The CDR3 is 18 residues long. Trimming cost V 4 bases and J 2 bases; bases outside gene matches: 13. Germline V gives CDR1 LNHNV, CDR2 YYDKDF (reference sequence). The CDR3 reads CATSTTLPDRGNTDTQYF. CDR3 sequence (DNA): TGTGCCACCAGCACAACTTTGCCCGACAGGGGGAACACAGATACGCAGTATTTT. The full variable domain, in which reference TRBV15 and TRBJ2-3 provide the parts outside the CDR3, is DAMVIQNPRYQVTQFGKPVTLSCSQTLNHNVMYWYQQKSSQAPKLLFHYYDKDFNNEADTPDNFQSRRPNTSFCFLDIRSPGLGDTAMYLCATSTTLPDRGNTDTQYFGPGTRLTVL.

This chain joins TRBV11-3 and TRBJ2-3, with TRBD2 matching 13 bases. Germline-derived CDR1 and CDR2 are SGHNT and YENEEA. After removal of 5 bases from V and 3 bases from J, the junction contained 2 bases not matched to a gene. CDR3 length equals 15 residues. This chain's CDR3 is CASSRGLAGTDTQYF. In nucleotides, the CDR3 is TGTGCCAGCAGCCGGGGACTAGCGGGAACAGATACGCAGTATTTT. Drawing the rest from reference TRBV11-3 and TRBJ2-3, the complete variable domain is EAGVVQSPRYKIIEKKQPVAFWCNPISGHNTLYWYLQNLGQGPELLIRYENEEAVDDSQLPKDRFSAERLKGVDSTLKIQPAELGDSAVYLCASSRGLAGTDTQYFGPGTRLTVL.

J is TRBJ2-7 and V is TRBV6-1, with 8 nucleotides matching TRBD2. V lost 1 base and J lost 1; bases outside the gene matches: 0. The CDR3 is made up of 14 amino acids. Germline CDR1 MNHNS, CDR2 SASEGT. CDR3 DNA: TGTGCCAGCAGTGAAGGCGGGAGGTCCTACGAGCAGTACTTC. Protein sequence: CASSEGGRSYEQYF.